Each of the 20 T cell receptor beta chains below was sequenced from the same sample in a study of a mutant IDH1 vaccine in newly diagnosed glioma. Noted time point: week 23, last vaccination. Doses of 300 ug of mutant IDH1 20-mer peptide were given with topical imiquimod. These receptors' targets are unknown. Sequencing used immunoSEQ multiplex PCR; TCRdb keeps in-frame clones, though not all of them. The sample gives tens of thousands of clones, around 80% of which show up once; around 8.9% is in the top ten. This specimen was PBMCs, taken from a glioma patient whose treatment included an IDH1 peptide vaccine. The receptors here all came from a woman in her thirties or forties with glioma. Some clones in this sample may be carry-over from other donors' samples.

The chain links TRBV11-2 to TRBJ1-4; 7 bases are shared with TRBD1. Per germline, CDR1 SGHAT and CDR2 FQNNGV. The CDR3 is made up of 13 amino acids. The CDR3 DNA reads TGTGCTACGACGAGGGACAGAGGAGAAAAACTGTTTTTT. This translates into CATTRDRGEKLFF.

The chain employs TRBV18 and TRBJ2-7; no reliable D call. The CDR3 contains 13 residues. V was cut by 0 bases and J by 1 base, with 4 bases left in between. The germline V gene encodes CDR1 KGHSH and CDR2 LQKENI. The CDR3 reads CASSPPDSYEQYF. The CDR3 DNA is TGTGCCAGCTCACCACCAGATTCCTACGAGCAGTACTTC.

Regarding this clone: Germline is not matched at one junction end, which may reflect a read error. The V and J genes are TRBV5-1 and TRBJ1-4, with 7 nucleotides matching TRBD1. The length of the CDR3 is 15 residues. In germline, CDR1 is SGHRS, CDR2 YFSETQ. For the CDR3, the DNA is TGCGCCAGCAGCGGTACCGGGACAGAGAATGAAAGACTGTTTTTT. Its protein is CASSGTGTENERLFF.

The rearrangement uses TRBV25-1 and TRBJ2-1; maybe TRBD1 (6 bases). CDR1 is MGHDK, CDR2 SYGVNS, per germline. V was trimmed by 3 bases and J by 0 bases, leaving 12 bases between them. The CDR3 covers 16 residues. CDR3 nucleotide sequence: TGTGCCAGCAGTGACCCGGGACATCGCTCCTACAATGAGCAGTTCTTC. Its translation is CASSDPGHRSYNEQFF.

The V call is TRBV30, the J call TRBJ1-5, with D hard to call. The CDR3 is made up of 13 amino acids. Germline-derived CDR1 and CDR2 are GTSNPN and SVGIG (reference sequence). With 1 base removed from V and 0 bases from J, the gap between germline ends came to 4 bases. In DNA, the CDR3 is TGTGCCTGGAGTGGAGGTAGCAATCAGCCCCAGCATTTT. Translating it yields CAWSGGSNQPQHF.

The genes are TRBV2 and TRBJ1-6, with unresolved D. Germline CDR1 and CDR2: SNHLY and FYNNEI. The CDR3 contains 14 residues. Trimming removed 2 bases at V and 7 bases at J, with 9 bases between. The CDR3 DNA reads as TGTGCCAGCAGTGAAAAACTGAGAAATTCACCCCTCCACTTT. This translates into CASSEKLRNSPLHF.

The V call is TRBV2, the J call TRBJ1-5; no definite D call. V was clipped by 7 bases and J by 6 bases, with 10 bases between them. Germline lookup yields CDR1 SNHLY and CDR2 FYNNEI. This CDR3 is built from 12 residues. CDR3 nucleotide sequence: TGTGCCAGCATGTCACGGGCTCAGCCCCAGCATTTT. This codes for CASMSRAQPQHF.

The V gene is TRBV6-6, the J gene TRBJ2-7; D is ambiguous. Trimming took 5 bases from V and 3 from J, leaving 11 bases between them. Per the germline V gene, CDR1 is MNHNY and CDR2 is SVGAGI (reference sequence). This CDR3 has 13 amino acids. The CDR3 sequence is CASSPPQFYEQYF. DNA for the CDR3: TGTGCCAGCAGTCCCCCCCAGTTCTACGAGCAGTACTTC.

This chain uses TRBV2 with TRBJ2-1, with D tentatively TRBD1 (5 bases). Germline loops: CDR1 SNHLY, CDR2 FYNNEI. CDR3 size: 12 residues. Trimming stripped 5 bases from V and 5 bases from J, with 7 bases between. CDR3 DNA sequence: TGTGCCAGCAGTTTCAGGGACAATGAGCAGTTCTTC. This translates into CASSFRDNEQFF.

The chain has TRBV7-8 and TRBJ2-5, with D possibly matching TRBD1 (5 bases). V was trimmed by 5 bases and J by 1 base, leaving 17 bases between them. Looked up from germline, CDR1 is SGHVS and CDR2 is FQNEAQ. The CDR3 length is 16 residues. The CDR3 sequence: CASSQKDSYLQETQYF. CDR3 coding DNA: TGTGCCAGCAGCCAAAAAGACAGCTACCTCCAAGAGACCCAGTACTTC.

The chain carries TRBV6-1 and TRBJ2-1; 8 bases map to TRBD1. Germline CDR1 is MNHNS and CDR2 is SASEGT. The CDR3 sequence is 14 residues long. V was pared by 3 bases and J by 7 bases, with 5 bases of the junction left unmatched. CDR3 residues: CASSEGQVGNEQFF. As DNA, the CDR3 is TGTGCCAGCAGTGAGGGACAGGTCGGAAATGAGCAGTTCTTC.

V is TRBV7-8 and J is TRBJ1-4; D is unresolved. V was trimmed by 5 bases and J by 4 bases, leaving 11 bases between them. Germline V gene sequence: CDR1 SGHVS, CDR2 FQNEAQ. The CDR3 is 14 residues long. The chain's CDR3 is CASSEEGYNEKLFF. The CDR3 DNA follows: TGTGCCAGCAGCGAAGAAGGATATAATGAAAAACTGTTTTTT.

The chain carries TRBV29-1 and TRBJ2-1, with 10 bases that match TRBD1. V lost 4 bases, J lost 4 bases, and 4 bases stayed unmatched. CDR3 size: 14 residues. Germline values: CDR1 SQVTM, CDR2 ANQGSEA. CDR3 sequence: CSVAPGQGYNEQFF. CDR3 DNA sequence: TGCAGCGTTGCCCCGGGACAGGGGTACAATGAGCAGTTCTTC.

This clone was found a few times. V and J are TRBV2 and TRBJ2-5; 8 positions agree with TRBD2. The V gene's germline CDR1 is SNHLY and CDR2 FYNNEI. The CDR3 contains 15 residues. Trimming removed 7 bases from V and 5 bases from J; junction bases left unmatched: 12. This chain's CDR3 is CASKRTSSVSETQYF. Written as DNA, the CDR3 is TGTGCCAGCAAACGGACTAGCTCGGTTTCGGAGACCCAGTACTTC.

The chain combines TRBV7-2 with TRBJ2-7; 13 bases match TRBD2. The CDR3 has 17 residues. The trim removed 1 base at V and 2 bases at J, leaving 5 bases unmatched. The germline CDR1 and CDR2 sequences are SGHTA and FQGNSA. CDR3: CASSLGGTSGVPYEQYF. The CDR3 nucleotides are TGTGCCAGCAGCTTAGGTGGGACTAGCGGGGTACCCTACGAGCAGTACTTC.

The chain has TRBV5-1 and TRBJ2-7; D perhaps matches TRBD1 (6 bases). Germline assignment: CDR1 SGHRS and CDR2 YFSETQ. This CDR3 contains 14 residues. V lost 5 bases and J 6 bases, leaving 18 bases between the germline ends. The CDR3 region has the DNA TGCGCCAGCAGTTCCAGCTACAGGGACGTCGAGCAGTACTTC. Its protein is CASSSSYRDVEQYF.

This chain uses TRBV6-6 with TRBJ2-7; no firm D call. The CDR3 has 15 residues. The V end lost 0 bases, the J end lost 7 bases, and 16 bases lay between the germline ends. The germline V gene encodes CDR1 MNHNY and CDR2 SVGAGI (reference sequence). Here the CDR3 DNA reads TGTGCCAGCAGTTACTCGTCACAGAACCTACGGGAGCAGTACTTC. It encodes CASSYSSQNLREQYF.

The chain joins TRBV6-1 to TRBJ2-7; TRBD1 agrees at 8 bases. V was pared by 6 bases and J by 2 bases, with 6 bases of the junction left unmatched. This CDR3 is 14 amino acids long. In germline, CDR1 is MNHNS, CDR2 SASEGT. Here the CDR3 reads CASRTGTGPYEQYF. Written as DNA, the CDR3 is TGTGCCAGCAGAACCGGGACAGGACCCTACGAGCAGTACTTC.

This clone was observed once. The V and J genes are TRBV21-1 and TRBJ2-7; the table's TRBD2 call for D was not verified on the DNA. TRBV21-1 is an annotated pseudogene. The CDR3 extends over 16 amino acids. The CDR3 DNA reads as TGTGCCAGCAGCAAAGAACTAACTAGCGGGGGACAAGAGCAGTACTTC. This codes for CASSKELTSGGQEQYF.

The chain is built from TRBV9 and TRBJ2-5; TRBD1 agrees at 8 bases. The CDR3 is 15 residues long. Germline V gene data show CDR1 as SGDLS and CDR2 as YYNGEE. Losses at the gene ends were 7 bases for V and 7 bases for J; bases not matched to a gene: 15. The CDR3 reads CASSAGQGAGGTQYF. CDR3 DNA: TGTGCCAGCTCCGCCGGACAGGGTGCTGGCGGGACCCAGTACTTC.